Each of the 6 T cell receptor beta chains below was sequenced from the same sample in a study of blood T cell repertoires in COVID-19. Only in-frame clones appear in the TCRdb table, and some are missing; sequencing was by immunoSEQ multiplex PCR. The sample has about 300,000 clones; around 82% are singletons. Sequencing was done on a sample of peripheral blood. The receptors were gathered from a woman aged 45-65 years who had recovered from COVID-19.

The chain carries TRBV28 and TRBJ2-3; tentatively, D is TRBD2 (5 bases). The CDR3 is made up of 15 amino acids. The germline V gene encodes CDR1 MDHEN and CDR2 SYDVKM. Between the trimmed V and J ends, which lost 3 bases and 3 bases, there was a span of 13 bases. The CDR3 reads CASSLYGDGTDTQYF. The CDR3 coding sequence is TGTGCCAGCAGTTTGTACGGGGATGGTACAGATACGCAGTATTTT.

The genes are TRBV2 and TRBJ2-5, with a tentative D call TRBD2 (5 bases). This CDR3 region has 14 residues. V lost 5 bases, J lost 5 bases, and 15 bases lay in between. Per germline, CDR1 SNHLY and CDR2 FYNNEI. CDR3 residues: CASSLLADGETQYF. The CDR3 DNA is TGTGCCAGCAGTCTTCTAGCCGATGGGGAGACCCAGTACTTC.

The V gene is TRBV27, the J gene TRBJ2-3, with D unclear. V was cut by 7 bases and J by 3 bases, with 11 bases left in between. This CDR3 has 13 residues. Germline-derived CDR1 and CDR2 are MNHEY and SMNVEV (reference sequence). As DNA, the CDR3 is TGTGCCAGCACCGCCCTCGGGACAGATACGCAGTATTTT. This gives the protein CASTALGTDTQYF.

The rearrangement uses TRBV9 and TRBJ2-3; D is possibly TRBD2 (6 bases). CDR1 is SGDLS, CDR2 YYNGEE, per germline. The germline V and J ends were trimmed by 3 bases and 6 bases, with 11 bases remaining between them. The CDR3 is 13 amino acids. CDR3 nucleotides: TGTGCCAGCAGCGACCCGGGAGTGGATACGCAGTATTTT. Translating it yields CASSDPGVDTQYF.

The V and J genes are TRBV7-2 and TRBJ1-1; possibly TRBD1 for D (6 bases). The V gene lost 0 bases and the J gene lost 4 bases, with 18 bases spanning the gap. The CDR3 runs to 17 residues. CDR1 and CDR2 (germline): SGHTA, FQGNSA. The CDR3 is CASSLAQGGVGLTEAFF. Written as DNA, the CDR3 is TGTGCCAGCAGCTTAGCGCAAGGGGGAGTGGGGCTCACTGAAGCTTTCTTT.

The chain combines TRBV27 with TRBJ2-1; D is unclear. The CDR3 has 14 amino acids. V dropped 2 bases and J dropped 8 bases, with 13 bases sitting between them. The germline gives CDR1 MNHEY, CDR2 SMNVEV (reference sequence). CDR3 sequence reads: CASSLGAPADEQFF. The CDR3 DNA follows: TGTGCCAGCAGTTTAGGAGCCCCAGCCGATGAGCAGTTCTTC.